This note documents a single TCR beta chain sequence. The target antigen is unknown. The sample belongs to a study of T cell responses to AZD1222 COVID-19 vaccine. Study-wide results and caveats: Seropositive at baseline were only six AZD1222 recipients. A mostly white British donor set with more females was recruited, and clonal diversity was possibly underestimated.

Second doses at about 4 or about 12 weeks were pooled. The CDR3 is made up of 14 amino acids. Germline CDR1 reads SNHLY; CDR2 reads FYNNEI. V shed 6 bases, J shed 5 bases, and the junction held 7 bases outside the gene matches. Produced via immunoSEQ multiplex PCR; TCRdb's table is partial and in-frame only. Of some 200,000 clones in the sample, 91% were seen once. The specimen was peripheral blood, collected 28 days after the second AZD1222 dose. This TCR derives from an adult who received the AZD1222 COVID-19 vaccine. This chain links TRBV2 with TRBJ1-5; 7 nucleotides align to TRBD1. The CDR3 protein is CASRETGDHQPQHF. The CDR3 DNA follows: TGTGCCAGCAGAGAAACAGGGGACCATCAGCCCCAGCATTTT.